The next 19 T cell receptor beta chains were all read from a single sample in a study of blood T cell repertoires in COVID-19. The assay was immunoSEQ multiplex PCR, and TCRdb's table has in-frame clones only and misses some. The table shows 200,000 to 250,000 clones, with around nine tenths occurring only once. Sequencing was done on a sample of peripheral blood. All receptors come from a woman between 18 and 29 years old who had recovered from COVID-19.

This rearrangement joins TRBV19 to TRBJ2-1; 9 positions agree with TRBD2. The CDR3 sequence is 17 residues long. The J segment lost 4 bases and the V segment lost 4 bases, leaving 11 bases of the junction unmatched. The germline gives CDR1 LNHDA, CDR2 SQIVND (reference sequence). The CDR3 loop is CASSRGTSRSVYNEQFF. In nucleotides, the CDR3 is TGTGCCAGTAGTAGAGGGACTAGCCGGAGCGTATACAATGAGCAGTTCTTC. Based on the CDR3 plus reference TRBV19 and TRBJ2-1, the full variable domain is DGGITQSPKYLFRKEGQNVTLSCEQNLNHDAMYWYRQDPGQGLRLIYYSQIVNDFQKGDIAEGYSVSREKKESFPLTVTSAQKNPTAFYLCASSRGTSRSVYNEQFFGPGTRLTVL.

The CDR3 region is CASSQTSEYEQYF. Written as DNA, the CDR3 is TGCGCCAGCAGCCAAACTAGCGAGTACGAGCAGTACTTC. The chain recombines TRBV4-1 with TRBJ2-7; the match to TRBD2 covers 7 bases. V lost 2 bases and J lost 4; bases outside the gene matches: 2. Germline values: CDR1 MGHRA, CDR2 YSYEKL. CDR3 length: 13 amino acids.

This clone showed up just once. The same CDR3 is also encoded by other DNA sequences in this sample. This rearrangement joins TRBV14 to TRBJ2-5; D uncertain. The germline V and J ends were trimmed by 3 bases and 4 bases, with 3 bases remaining between them. This CDR3 comprises 11 residues. Germline V gives CDR1 SGHDN, CDR2 FVKESK. The CDR3 protein is CASSHGETQYF. CDR3 nucleotide sequence: TGTGCCAGCAGCCACGGAGAGACCCAGTACTTC.

The V gene is TRBV24-1, the J gene TRBJ1-5, with a tentative D call TRBD1 (5 bases). Trimming took off 10 bases at V and 0 bases at J, with 6 bases between the two ends. In germline, CDR1 is KGHDR, CDR2 SFDVKD. The CDR3 is 12 amino acids. CDR3 loop: CATQGSNQPQHF. For the CDR3, the DNA is TGTGCCACTCAGGGTAGCAATCAGCCCCAGCATTTT.

This clone has more than one count but fewer than ten. The rearrangement links TRBV25-1 to TRBJ2-1; 10 bases line up with TRBD2. In germline, CDR1 is MGHDK, CDR2 SYGVNS. CDR3 length: 17 residues. The ends lost 4 bases at V and 5 bases at J; junction bases unmatched: 11. The CDR3 DNA is TGTGCCAGCAGTGGCTATCTAGCGGGAGAAGTCAACAATGAGCAGTTCTTC. Amino acids: CASSGYLAGEVNNEQFF. Full variable domain (remainder filled in from reference TRBV25-1 and TRBJ2-1): EADIYQTPRYLVIGTGKKITLECSQTMGHDKMYWYQQDPGMELHLIHYSYGVNSTEKGDLSSESTVSRIRTEHFPLTLESARPSHTSQYLCASSGYLAGEVNNEQFFGPGTRLTVL.

V usage is TRBV13 and J usage is TRBJ2-7; 7 nucleotides align to TRBD1. CDR3 length equals 15 residues. Germline V gene lookup returns CDR1 PRHDT and CDR2 FYEKMQ (reference sequence). V shed 2 bases, J shed 1 base, and the junction held 5 bases outside the gene matches. CDR3 nucleotides: TGTGCCAGCAGCTTAAAAGGGGGCGCGTCCTACGAGCAGTACTTC. Its translation: CASSLKGGASYEQYF.

This chain uses TRBV9 with TRBJ2-7, with D possibly TRBD1 on 6 matching bases. Germline CDR1 and CDR2: SGDLS and YYNGEE. V lost 2 bases and J 4 bases, leaving 19 bases between the germline ends. The CDR3 extends over 16 amino acids. This CDR3 reads CASSVGRQALGYEQYF. The CDR3 region has the DNA TGTGCCAGCAGCGTGGGTCGACAGGCTCTTGGTTACGAGCAGTACTTC. Full variable domain (rest looked up from reference TRBV9 and TRBJ2-7): DSGVTQTPKHLITATGQRVTLRCSPRSGDLSVYWYQQSLDQGLQFLIQYYNGEERAKGNILERFSAQQFPDLHSELNLSSLELGDSALYFCASSVGRQALGYEQYFGPGTRLTVT.

This clone was seen a single time. CDR3: CASSTIPGTGGSNEKLFF. CDR3 bases: TGTGCCAGTAGTACCATTCCCGGGACAGGGGGAAGTAATGAAAAACTGTTTTTT. The chain recombines TRBV19 with TRBJ1-4, with 11 nucleotides matching TRBD1. This CDR3 is built from 18 residues. The ends lost 4 bases at V and 4 bases at J; junction bases unmatched: 11. Germline V lookup: CDR1 LNHDA, CDR2 SQIVND (reference sequence).

The rearrangement uses TRBV9 and TRBJ2-7; TRBD2 matches 13 bases. Germline V CDR1 and CDR2: SGDLS, YYNGEE. Trimming cost V 3 bases and J 4 bases; bases outside gene matches: 4. The CDR3 is 15 residues long. CDR3 protein: CASSARTSGSYEQYF. The CDR3 DNA is TGTGCCAGCAGCGCCCGGACTAGCGGGAGTTACGAGCAGTACTTC.

The chain couples TRBV6-2 or TRBV6-3 to TRBJ1-5; TRBD1 might be the D (6 bases). Looked up from germline, CDR1 is MNHEY and CDR2 is SVGEGT. V was pared by 5 bases and J by 6 bases, with 17 bases between. This CDR3 region has 15 residues. The CDR3 region has the DNA TGTGCCAGCAGTCAGTACAGGGTAGGCCTTCAGCCCCAGCATTTT. Amino acids: CASSQYRVGLQPQHF.

The chain recombines TRBV15 with TRBJ2-7; D possibly corresponds to TRBD2 (5 bases). Germline CDR1 and CDR2: LNHNV and YYDKDF (reference sequence). This CDR3 comprises 18 residues. V shed 0 bases and J shed 0 bases, with 18 bases lying between them. CDR3 residues: CATSRDQPPGSSSYEQYF. The CDR3 DNA sequence: TGTGCCACCAGCAGAGACCAACCTCCGGGATCCAGCTCCTACGAGCAGTACTTC.

V and J are TRBV15 and TRBJ1-1; no reliable D call. This CDR3 is built from 15 residues. The V gene lost 5 bases and the J gene lost 0 bases, with 13 bases spanning the gap. CDR1 and CDR2 from the germline V gene are LNHNV and YYDKDF (reference sequence). This chain's CDR3 is CATSFEEGMNTEAFF. The CDR3 DNA follows: TGTGCCACCAGCTTTGAGGAAGGTATGAACACTGAAGCTTTCTTT.

The chain carries TRBV30 and TRBJ2-7, with D perhaps TRBD2 (5 bases). Deletions cut 7 bases from V and 3 bases from J, with 16 bases between. The V gene's germline CDR1 is GTSNPN and CDR2 SVGIG (reference sequence). The CDR3 length is 13 residues. The CDR3 DNA follows: TGTGCCTTCAACTATGGGAGAAACTACGAGCAGTACTTC. It codes for CAFNYGRNYEQYF.

The chain combines TRBV9 with TRBJ2-6; D might be TRBD1 (5 bases). Trimming cost V 3 bases and J 0 bases, with 16 bases left between them. This CDR3 has 18 residues. Germline V gives CDR1 SGDLS, CDR2 YYNGEE. CDR3 sequence (DNA): TGTGCCAGCAGCGCACCCTTAAACAGGATCTCTGGGGCCAACGTCCTGACTTTC. Translating gives CASSAPLNRISGANVLTF.

This clone was recorded once. The chain carries TRBV6-5 and TRBJ2-1, with 7 positions matching TRBD2. Per germline, CDR1 MNHEY and CDR2 SVGAGI. J lost 7 bases, V lost 5 bases, and 8 bases had no gene match. The CDR3 has 14 residues. DNA of the CDR3: TGTGCCAGCAGTCCCCGGACTAGTAGGAATGAGCAGTTCTTC. It encodes CASSPRTSRNEQFF.

This clone was picked up a small number of times. The V call is TRBV5-4, the J call TRBJ2-1; D is uncertain. Germline-derived CDR1 and CDR2 are SGHNT and YYREEE (reference sequence). The V end lost 4 bases, the J end lost 0 bases, and 11 bases lay between the germline ends. This CDR3 is 15 amino acids long. This CDR3 reads CASSQEFSSYNEQFF. In DNA form, the CDR3 reads TGTGCCAGCAGCCAGGAATTTAGCTCCTACAATGAGCAGTTCTTC.

A single count supports this clone. The V gene is TRBV21-1, the J gene TRBJ2-3; TRBD1, the table's D call, was not compared with the DNA. TRBV21-1 is assigned pseudogene status. CDR3 length equals 18 residues. CDR3: CASSKRYWDRGRSDTQYF. The CDR3 DNA reads TGTGCCAGCAGCAAACGATATTGGGACAGGGGGAGATCAGATACGCAGTATTTT.

The CDR3 loop is CASSLGTGGFSYEQYF. The DNA for the CDR3 is TGTGCCAGCAGCTTGGGGACAGGGGGCTTTTCCTACGAGCAGTACTTC. The V gene is TRBV7-9, the J gene TRBJ2-7; 12 bases match TRBD1. The CDR3 covers 16 residues. Trimming removed 3 bases from V and 1 base from J; junction bases left unmatched: 4. The V gene's germline CDR1 is SEHNR and CDR2 FQNEAQ (reference sequence). Full variable domain (rest looked up from reference TRBV7-9 and TRBJ2-7): DTGVSQNPRHKITKRGQNVTFRCDPISEHNRLYWYRQTLGQGPEFLTYFQNEAQLEKSRLLSDRFSAERPKGSFSTLEIQRTEQGDSAMYLCASSLGTGGFSYEQYFGPGTRLTVT.

The chain recombines TRBV18 with TRBJ2-5; 9 bases are shared with TRBD1. Germline trimming cut 2 bases from V and 5 bases from J; bases unmatched to any gene: 9. Germline V gene lookup returns CDR1 KGHSH and CDR2 LQKENI. The CDR3 is 16 residues long. CDR3 in DNA: TGTGCCAGCTCACCATTCGGGACAGGGCCAACGGAGACCCAGTACTTC. Protein: CASSPFGTGPTETQYF.